Sequencing of this TCR beta chain was carried out in a study of blood T cells in healthy people across ages. With a J-beta primer mix and a sample-barcoded 5' primer, a second PCR ran roughly 6 to 12 cycles. Via MiXCR, TCRdb re-called the 5' RACE reads, giving one row per CDR3 protein. The repertoire holds 1.8 million or so distinct CDR3 sequences, with about 39% as singletons. The V gene lost 9 bases and the J gene lost 5 bases, with 20 bases spanning the gap. Per germline, CDR1 ENHRY and CDR2 SYGVKD. The CDR3 extends over 14 amino acids. This receptor was identified in a human donor in good health. Sequencing used blood. This chain uses TRBV10-3 with TRBJ2-7; D is possibly TRBD1 or TRBD2 (5 bases each). The CDR3 coding sequence is TGTGCCATACAAGGGACCGGGTTAGGCCACGAGCAGTACTTC. Amino acids: CAIQGTGLGHEQYF.